A single sample is the source of the 22 T cell receptor beta chains below, sequenced in a study of Graves' ophthalmopathy and Graves' hyperthyroidism. RNA transcripts provided the template for amplifying TCR beta CDR3 regions. Amplification began with first-round RT-PCR using HTBI primers, then second-round multiplex PCR was performed. TCRdb passed the multiplex PCR reads through MiXCR, listing each CDR3 protein once. The sample lists roughly 700,000 distinct CDR3 sequences, 40% occurring once. Sequencing was performed on peripheral blood. These receptor sequences come from an adult man with Graves' ophthalmopathy.

This clonotype was seen a handful of times. The chain employs TRBV9 and TRBJ1-6, with a tentative D call TRBD1 (6 bases). This CDR3 region has 14 residues. Trimming pared 4 bases from V and 6 bases from J, leaving 11 bases between. Germline CDR1 is SGDLS and CDR2 is YYNGEE. DNA for the CDR3: TGTGCCAGCAGCCCCCTCAGGGGTAATTCACCCCTCCACTTT. It yields the protein CASSPLRGNSPLHF. The full variable domain, in which reference TRBV9 and TRBJ1-6 provide the parts outside the CDR3, is DSGVTQTPKHLITATGQRVTLRCSPRSGDLSVYWYQQSLDQGLQFLIQYYNGEERAKGNILERFSAQQFPDLHSELNLSSLELGDSALYFCASSPLRGNSPLHFGNGTRLTVT.

This clonotype has more than one count but fewer than ten. The CDR3 region is CASSHGRGQNYGYTF. The CDR3 nucleotides read TGCGCCAGCAGCCACGGAAGGGGACAGAACTATGGCTACACCTTC. J is TRBJ1-2 and V is TRBV4-1, with TRBD1 identical over 7 bases. This CDR3 contains 15 residues. The germline V gene has CDR1 MGHRA and CDR2 YSYEKL. The V and J ends lost 3 bases and 2 bases, in that order; junction bases with no gene match: 6.

The chain links TRBV11-1 to TRBJ2-7, with D maybe TRBD1 (5 bases). V gave up 5 bases and J gave up 2 bases, with 13 bases separating them. Germline CDR1 is SGHAT and CDR2 is FQDESV (reference sequence). The CDR3 loop spans 14 amino acids. The CDR3 DNA is TGTGCCAGCAGCACTGAGAAGGGGACCTACGAGCAGTACTTC. Protein product: CASSTEKGTYEQYF.

The chain couples TRBV2 to TRBJ2-2; 8 nucleotides match TRBD2. Germline CDR1 is SNHLY and CDR2 is FYNNEI. Trimming took 1 base from V and 8 from J; bases not matched to a gene: 6. The length of the CDR3 is 15 residues. In nucleotides, the CDR3 is TGTGCCAGCAGTGAAGACCGCGCGGGGGGTGGGGAGCTGTTTTTT. Encoded protein: CASSEDRAGGGELFF.

In the case of this clonotype: A junction boundary mismatches the germline segment, possibly from a read error. The V call is TRBV10-3, the J call TRBJ2-7; D tentatively reads TRBD1 or TRBD2 (5 bases each). Germline V gives CDR1 ENHRY, CDR2 SYGVKD. The CDR3 spans 13 residues. The CDR3 region has the DNA TGTGCCAGCCTTATGACGGGGCCCTACGTGCAGTACTTC. Protein sequence: CASLMTGPYVQYF.

The CDR3 region is CASSTGDINNSPLHF. The CDR3 DNA sequence: TGTGCCAGCAGCACGGGGGACATAAACAATTCACCCCTCCACTTT. The rearrangement uses TRBV9 and TRBJ1-6; D is perhaps TRBD1 (6 bases). Looked up from germline, CDR1 is SGDLS and CDR2 is YYNGEE. The CDR3 extends over 15 amino acids. Deletions cut 4 bases from V and 7 bases from J, with 15 bases between.

Notes on this clonotype: A read error may be the cause here, since a much bigger clone is one base away. The chain links TRBV7-9 to TRBJ1-1; no clear D. The CDR3 covers 14 residues. Germline V gene sequence: CDR1 SEHNR, CDR2 FQNEAQ (reference sequence). The CDR3 sequence is CARSFSGRNTEAFF. CDR3 bases: TGTGCCAGGAGCTTTTCCGGCAGGAACACTGAAGCTTTCTTT.

To note about this clonotype: A much larger clone sits a single nucleotide away, making a read error possible. CDR3 coding DNA: TGTGCCAGCAGCCCGAGGGGAGCGGTAGGGCCAGAGACCCAGTACTTC. As protein: CASSPRGAVGPETQYF. The rearrangement joins TRBV7-6 to TRBJ2-5, with D possibly being TRBD1 or TRBD2 (5 bases each). The germline gives CDR1 SGHVS, CDR2 FNYEAQ. The germline V and J ends were trimmed by 5 bases and 4 bases, with 20 bases remaining between them. The length of the CDR3 is 16 residues.

The rearrangement links TRBV7-2 to TRBJ1-1, with a tentative D call TRBD1 (6 bases). There are 13 residues in the CDR3. CDR1 SGHTA and CDR2 FQGNSA come from the germline V gene. V lost 6 bases and J lost 5, with 13 bases in between. The CDR3 coding sequence is TGTGCCAGCAGTAACCAGGGGTGGACTGAAGCTTTCTTT. Its translation: CASSNQGWTEAFF.

This clonotype was observed a handful of times. The chain links TRBV2 to TRBJ1-2; the D gene is possibly TRBD1 (6 bases). The CDR3 is 14 amino acids. Germline V gives CDR1 SNHLY, CDR2 FYNNEI. Trimming stripped 6 bases from V and 7 bases from J, with 18 bases between. The CDR3 is CASRSLRGGPGYTF. The CDR3 coding sequence is TGTGCCAGCAGGAGTCTCAGGGGCGGCCCTGGCTACACCTTC. The full variable domain, completed using reference TRBV2 and TRBJ1-2, is EPEVTQTPSHQVTQMGQEVILRCVPISNHLYFYWYRQILGQKVEFLVSFYNNEISEKSEIFDDQFSVERPDGSNFTLKIRSTKLEDSAMYFCASRSLRGGPGYTFGSGTRLTVV.

The table lists this clonotype with many counts. V and J are TRBV2 and TRBJ1-1, with 9 bases fitting TRBD1. V trimming: 5 bases; J trimming: 0 bases; junction bases outside the gene matches: 13. There are 18 residues in the CDR3. In germline, CDR1 is SNHLY, CDR2 FYNNEI. The DNA of the CDR3 is TGTGCCAGCAGTCCGATGGGACAGGGTAAAAAGATGAACACTGAAGCTTTCTTT. This sequence encodes CASSPMGQGKKMNTEAFF.

The CDR3 reads CASSYSDRADYEQYF. As DNA, the CDR3 is TGTGCCAGCAGTTACTCTGACAGGGCCGACTACGAGCAGTACTTC. J is TRBJ2-7 and V is TRBV6-5; 7 nucleotides align to TRBD1. The CDR3 sequence is 15 residues long. The V gene end was trimmed by 0 bases and the J gene end by 3 bases; junction bases not matched to a gene: 5. The germline V gene encodes CDR1 MNHEY and CDR2 SVGAGI.

Note on this clonotype: This may be a read error: a much more frequent sequence differs by one nucleotide. The CDR3 spells CALGQGAYEQYF. Written as DNA, the CDR3 is TGTGCCCTCGGACAGGGTGCCTACGAGCAGTACTTC. This sequence joins TRBV10-3 and TRBJ2-7; TRBD1 matches 8 bases. Germline V lookup: CDR1 ENHRY, CDR2 SYGVKD. Losses at the gene ends were 11 bases for V and 2 bases for J; bases not matched to a gene: 5. The CDR3 runs to 12 residues.

This clonotype has just one count. This rearrangement joins TRBV20-1 to TRBJ2-5; no firm D call. With 2 bases removed from V and 5 bases from J, the gap between germline ends came to 15 bases. The germline V gene has CDR1 DFQATT and CDR2 SNEGSKA (reference sequence). CDR3 length equals 14 residues. Here the CDR3 DNA reads TGCAGTGCTAGAATACCCGGACCGTTGGAGACCCAGTACTTC. Translation: CSARIPGPLETQYF.

The table lists this clonotype with a few counts. The V and J genes are TRBV20-1 and TRBJ2-7, with D perhaps TRBD1 or TRBD2 (6 bases each). Germline V gives CDR1 DFQATT, CDR2 SNEGSKA (reference sequence). This CDR3 is built from 14 residues. V lost 0 bases, J lost 5 bases, and 14 bases lay in between. The CDR3 DNA is TGCAGTGCTAGAGATGGGGGGCTCTTAAACGAGCAGTACTTC. It codes for CSARDGGLLNEQYF.

This clonotype was counted many times. The chain carries TRBV25-1 and TRBJ2-2, with 7 bases matching TRBD2. The trim removed 6 bases at V and 4 bases at J, leaving 11 bases unmatched. Per the germline V gene, CDR1 is MGHDK and CDR2 is SYGVNS. The CDR3 spans 16 residues. CDR3 loop: CASREGGPAITGELFF. The CDR3, as DNA: TGTGCCAGCAGGGAGGGAGGGCCAGCGATCACCGGGGAGCTGTTTTTT.

V is TRBV7-2 and J is TRBJ2-5; 9 bases agree with TRBD1. This CDR3 contains 16 residues. Losses at the gene ends were 5 bases for V and 0 bases for J; bases not matched to a gene: 7. The germline V gene has CDR1 SGHTA and CDR2 FQGNSA. The CDR3 sequence: CASSPGTGMYQETQYF. The CDR3, as DNA: TGTGCCAGCAGCCCGGGGACAGGGATGTACCAAGAGACCCAGTACTTC.

Worth noting for this clonotype: A much more abundant neighbour one base away suggests this may be a read error. The chain carries TRBV7-9 and TRBJ2-5; D possibly corresponds to TRBD1 (5 bases). CDR1 SEHNR and CDR2 FQNEAQ come from the germline V gene (reference sequence). The CDR3 is 14 residues long. The CDR3 nucleotides read TGTGCCAGCTGCTTATTCCAGGGTCAAGAGACCCAGTACTTC. Translating gives CASCLFQGQETQYF.

This clonotype was observed a few times. J is TRBJ2-7 and V is TRBV10-2; D gene unclear. V dropped 1 base and J dropped 6 bases, with 19 bases sitting between them. There are 16 residues in the CDR3. Germline V gene lookup returns CDR1 WSHSY and CDR2 SAAADI. CDR3 sequence: CASSEYKSAGPGEQYF. The CDR3 nucleotides are TGCGCCAGCAGTGAGTATAAGTCCGCAGGACCCGGCGAGCAGTACTTC.

This clonotype was seen more than once but under ten times. The gene calls are TRBV7-8 and TRBJ2-7, with 14 bases matching TRBD2. J lost 5 bases, V lost 1 base, and 1 base had no gene match. This CDR3 contains 15 residues. Germline CDR1 is SGHVS and CDR2 is FQNEAQ. CDR3 residues: CASSLGTSGGNEQYF. The CDR3 DNA reads as TGTGCCAGCAGCTTAGGGACTAGCGGGGGGAACGAGCAGTACTTC. Supplemented by reference TRBV7-8 and TRBJ2-7, the full variable domain reads GAGVSQSPRYKVAKRGQDVALRCDPISGHVSLFWYQQALGQGPEFLTYFQNEAQLDKSGLPSDRFFAERPEGSVSTLKIQRTQQEDSAVYLCASSLGTSGGNEQYFGPGTRLTVT.

The chain combines TRBV10-2 with TRBJ1-4, with TRBD1 matching over 7 bases. The ends lost 0 bases at V and 4 bases at J; junction bases unmatched: 2. CDR1 and CDR2 from the germline V gene are WSHSY and SAAADI. The CDR3 has 15 amino acids. CDR3 residues: CASSESRDSNEKLFF. The CDR3 nucleotides are TGCGCCAGCAGTGAGTCCCGGGACAGTAATGAAAAACTGTTTTTT.

This chain joins TRBV15 and TRBJ1-2; 9 bases map to TRBD1. J was trimmed by 3 bases and V by 5 bases; bases with no gene match: 4. From germline, CDR1 is LNHNV and CDR2 YYDKDF (reference sequence). CDR3 size: 14 residues. CDR3 in amino acids: CATSSDRGDYGYTF. The CDR3, as DNA: TGTGCCACCAGCTCGGACAGGGGCGACTATGGCTACACCTTC.